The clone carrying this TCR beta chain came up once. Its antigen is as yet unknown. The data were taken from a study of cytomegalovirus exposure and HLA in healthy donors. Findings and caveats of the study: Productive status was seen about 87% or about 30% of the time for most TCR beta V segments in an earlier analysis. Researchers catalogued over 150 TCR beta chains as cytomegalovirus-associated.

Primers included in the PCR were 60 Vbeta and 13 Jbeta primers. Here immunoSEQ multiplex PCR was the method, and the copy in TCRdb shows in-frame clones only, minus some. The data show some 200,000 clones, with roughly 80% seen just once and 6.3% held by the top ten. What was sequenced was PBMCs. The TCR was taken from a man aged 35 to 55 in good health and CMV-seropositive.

The CDR3 nucleotides read TGTGCCAGCAGTCGGGACAGCCTTTGGACTAATGAAAAACTGTTTTTT. Its protein product is CASSRDSLWTNEKLFF. The V gene is TRBV2, the J gene TRBJ1-4; 7 positions agree with TRBD1. From germline, CDR1 is SNHLY and CDR2 FYNNEI. The CDR3 has 16 amino acids. Unmatched junction bases numbered 8, after V lost 5 bases and J lost 2 bases.